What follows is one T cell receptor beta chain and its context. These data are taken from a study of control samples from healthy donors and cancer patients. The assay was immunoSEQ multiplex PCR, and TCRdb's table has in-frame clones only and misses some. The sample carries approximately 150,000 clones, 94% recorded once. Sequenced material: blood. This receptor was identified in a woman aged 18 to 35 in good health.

This CDR3 reads CATSAGGMNTEAFF. The CDR3 bases are TGTGCCACCAGTGCAGGAGGGATGAACACTGAAGCTTTCTTT. The V gene is TRBV24-1, the J gene TRBJ1-1, with D hard to call. The germline V gene encodes CDR1 KGHDR and CDR2 SFDVKD. The CDR3 extends over 14 amino acids. V was clipped by 5 bases and J by 0 bases, with 9 bases between them.